The clone carrying this TCR beta chain occurred a few times. Its antigen remains unknown. The sample comes from a study of response to subunit inactivated influenza vaccine. TCRdb recomputed calls from the RT-PCR reads with MiXCR, one row per CDR3 protein. This table has more than 400,000 distinct CDR3 sequences, 9.5% to 12% appearing once. General observations from the study: With each seasonal influenza vaccination, the authors suggested, few new T cells are recruited.

The length of the CDR3 is 14 residues. Trimming removed 1 base at V and 5 bases at J, with 12 bases between. The germline gives CDR1 LGHNA, CDR2 YSLEER. Sequenced here: PBMCs from blood, sampled roughly 46 days after vaccination. This TCR was recovered from a middle-aged man who received an inactivated influenza vaccine. The rearrangement links TRBV4-3 to TRBJ2-7, with a weak D call TRBD2 (5 bases). CDR3: CASSQGFASNEQYF. The CDR3 DNA is TGCGCCAGCAGCCAAGGCTTCGCTAGCAACGAGCAGTACTTC.